Shown below are 7 T cell receptor beta chains from a single sample sequenced in a study of T cells in tuberculosis. Sorting used thawed, overnight-rested PBMC stained with anti-CD3, a viability dye and GMM-loaded CD1B tetramer. C32 glucose monomycolate from Rhodococcus equi was loaded onto the CD1B tetramers. The repertoire was sequenced with immunoSEQ multiplex PCR; TCRdb's copy has only in-frame clones and lacks some. The repertoire holds 50,000 or so clones, over 75% seen once, with roughly 22% in the top ten. The sequencing sample was made of CD1b-GMM tetramer-negative cells sorted from PBMCs. Receptors originate from an adult woman with latent tuberculosis.

The rearrangement links TRBV4-3 to TRBJ1-5; a weak D match, TRBD1 (6 bases). Between the trimmed V and J ends, which lost 0 bases and 4 bases, there was a span of 10 bases. CDR1 LGHNA and CDR2 YSLEER come from the germline V gene. The CDR3 consists of 15 residues. This CDR3 reads CASSQETGWNQPQHF. The CDR3 bases are TGCGCCAGCAGCCAAGAGACAGGTTGGAATCAGCCCCAGCATTTT.

The chain has TRBV5-6 and TRBJ2-1; 8 bases are a match to TRBD2. The CDR3 runs 16 residues. Germline loops: CDR1 SGHDT, CDR2 YYEEEE. Unmatched junction bases numbered 12, after V lost 4 bases and J lost 6 bases. The CDR3 nucleotides are TGTGCCAGCAGCCCGGCAACTAGCGGAGGACTCAATGAGCAGTTCTTC. It translates to CASSPATSGGLNEQFF. Drawing the rest from reference TRBV5-6 and TRBJ2-1, the complete variable domain is DAGVTQSPTHLIKTRGQQVTLRCSPKSGHDTVSWYQQALGQGPQFIFQYYEEEERQRGNFPDRFSGHQFPNYSSELNVNALLLGDSALYLCASSPATSGGLNEQFFGPGTRLTVL.

The rearrangement joins TRBV7-9 to TRBJ2-3; 9 bases map to TRBD2. Germline trimming cut 1 base from V and 4 bases from J; bases unmatched to any gene: 6. Germline lookup yields CDR1 SEHNR and CDR2 FQNEAQ (reference sequence). The CDR3 contains 16 residues. In DNA form, the CDR3 reads TGTGCCAGCAGCTTAGTTCTCAGCGGGAGGTCAGATACGCAGTATTTT. As protein: CASSLVLSGRSDTQYF.

A remark on this clone: The same CDR3 can be traced to other DNA sequences in this sample. The chain has TRBV18 and TRBJ2-7, with 10 bases that match TRBD1. Unmatched junction bases numbered 1, after V lost 2 bases and J lost 6 bases. The length of the CDR3 is 13 residues. Germline assignment: CDR1 KGHSH and CDR2 LQKENI. CDR3 amino acids: CASSPGQGGEQYF. Here the CDR3 DNA reads TGTGCCAGCTCACCAGGACAGGGGGGCGAGCAGTACTTC. The full variable domain, in which reference TRBV18 and TRBJ2-7 provide the parts outside the CDR3, is NAGVMQNPRHLVRRRGQEARLRCSPMKGHSHVYWYRQLPEEGLKFMVYLQKENIIDESGMPKERFSAEFPKEGPSILRIQQVVRGDSAAYFCASSPGQGGEQYFGPGTRLTVT.

The CDR3 is CAWSISTGPNYGYTF. CDR3 sequence (DNA): TGTGCCTGGAGTATATCGACAGGTCCTAACTATGGCTACACCTTC. The V gene is TRBV30, the J gene TRBJ1-2; tentatively, D is TRBD1 (6 bases). Trimming took off 2 bases at V and 0 bases at J, with 13 bases between the two ends. CDR1 is GTSNPN and CDR2 is SVGIG in the germline V gene (reference sequence). The CDR3 runs to 15 residues.

This chain uses TRBV7-2 with TRBJ2-7, with a possible D match to TRBD2 (6 bases). Germline-derived CDR1 and CDR2 are SGHTA and FQGNSA. V shed 6 bases and J shed 2 bases, with 17 bases lying between them. The CDR3 consists of 15 residues. CDR3 region: CASRPEPGVPYEQYF. Written as DNA, the CDR3 is TGTGCCAGCAGACCTGAACCGGGAGTACCCTACGAGCAGTACTTC.

The rearrangement uses TRBV7-2 and TRBJ1-1; D might be TRBD1 (5 bases). Trimming cost V 5 bases and J 4 bases, with 11 bases left between them. Germline assignment: CDR1 SGHTA and CDR2 FQGNSA. The CDR3 has 13 amino acids. In DNA form, the CDR3 reads TGTGCCAGCAGCCGTCAGGGTTCCACTGAAGCTTTCTTT. This sequence encodes CASSRQGSTEAFF.